This TCR beta chain was sequenced for a study of blood T cell repertoires in COVID-19. The overall study: The United States, Italy and Spain were the sources of the acute and convalescent COVID-19 samples. PBMCs, B-cell-depleted T cells, or T cells were the source of the cDNA or gDNA that made up the material.

As handled by the study authors: Amplified reference gene primers provided the basis for estimating nucleated cell counts. Data came from immunoSEQ multiplex PCR; TCRdb stores just in-frame clones and leaves some out. V and J calls and clone size follow that table, whereas D and trimming were derived from the DNA. Of about 310,000 clones in the sample, around 91% were seen once. CDR1 and CDR2 from the germline V gene are SGHRS and YFSETQ. Trimming removed 1 base at V and 4 bases at J, with 11 bases between. There are 14 residues in the CDR3. During active infection, Seattle patients enrolled and were then monitored through disease.

V is TRBV5-1 and J is TRBJ1-1; D possibly corresponds to TRBD1 (6 bases). The sequencing sample was made of peripheral blood. The sequence came from a woman aged 40 to 55 with COVID-19, enrolled during active disease. The CDR3 DNA reads as TGCGCCAGCAGCTTGACGAGGGACACCACTGAAGCTTTCTTT. Protein sequence: CASSLTRDTTEAFF.